This passage covers 21 T cell receptor beta chains from one sample sequenced in a study of blood T cell repertoires in COVID-19. Libraries were prepared by immunoSEQ multiplex PCR; TCRdb keeps only in-frame clonotypes and omits some of them. The sample includes about 120,000 clones, about 79% seen only once; the top ten take about 2.3%. Material: peripheral blood. The receptor source for this set is a man between 65 and 79 years old with acute or convalescent COVID-19.

This clone was detected only once. The chain couples TRBV4-3 to TRBJ2-7; the match to TRBD2 covers 7 bases. The CDR3 sequence is 15 residues long. In germline, CDR1 is LGHNA, CDR2 YSLEER. J lost 2 bases, V lost 5 bases, and 9 bases had no gene match. The CDR3 protein is CASSEGASGAYEQYF. The DNA of the CDR3 is TGCGCCAGCAGCGAAGGGGCTAGCGGCGCCTACGAGCAGTACTTC.

V and J are TRBV9 and TRBJ2-3, with 8 bases identical to TRBD2. Trimming at V came to 0 bases and at J to 6 bases, leaving 3 bases not matched to a gene. The CDR3 contains 14 residues. CDR1 is SGDLS and CDR2 is YYNGEE in the germline V gene. The CDR3 DNA reads as TGTGCCAGCAGCGTAGAAGCGGGGGTGGATACGCAGTATTTT. This sequence encodes CASSVEAGVDTQYF.

The rearrangement uses TRBV6-2 or TRBV6-3 and TRBJ2-5; D might be TRBD2 (6 bases). Trimming left V 2 bases short and J 4 bases short, with 29 bases between. This CDR3 is 20 amino acids long. The germline CDR1 and CDR2 sequences are MNHEY and SVGEGT. The CDR3 spells CASSYPSQPGTLLSIETQYF. As DNA, the CDR3 is TGTGCCAGCAGTTACCCTAGTCAACCCGGGACTCTCCTTAGTATAGAGACCCAGTACTTC.

This chain connects TRBV11-2 to TRBJ1-5; D gene ambiguous. Germline V lookup: CDR1 SGHAT, CDR2 FQNNGV. The length of the CDR3 is 15 residues. Trimming left V 5 bases short and J 1 base short, with 12 bases between. The CDR3 reads CASSPGGESNQPQHF. The CDR3 DNA reads as TGTGCCAGCAGCCCCGGCGGCGAGAGCAATCAGCCCCAGCATTTT.

J is TRBJ1-6 and V is TRBV4-3; D is ambiguous. The CDR3 contains 15 residues. The germline V gene encodes CDR1 LGHNA and CDR2 YSLEER. V lost 4 bases, J lost 14 bases, and 21 bases lay in between. The CDR3: CASSPLPNSRTALHF. The CDR3 DNA sequence: TGCGCCAGCAGCCCCCTCCCCAACTCCCGTACTGCCCTCCACTTT.

V usage is TRBV19 and J usage is TRBJ1-6; D unresolved. With 7 bases removed from V and 5 bases from J, the gap between germline ends came to 18 bases. The CDR3 runs to 16 residues. Germline V gene data show CDR1 as LNHDA and CDR2 as SQIVND (reference sequence). As DNA, the CDR3 is TGTGCCAGTACCGAAGGCGGGTTAAGGAATAATTCACCCCTCCACTTT. It codes for CASTEGGLRNNSPLHF.

The chain carries TRBV5-1 and TRBJ2-7; TRBD2 is a possible D gene (5 bases). Germline CDR1 reads SGHRS; CDR2 reads YFSETQ. V dropped 4 bases and J dropped 6 bases, with 17 bases sitting between them. CDR3 size: 14 residues. The CDR3 nucleotides read TGCGCCAGCAGCCTGGGAGAGTCCCTTTCCGAGCAGTACTTC. Protein sequence: CASSLGESLSEQYF.

The J gene is TRBJ1-5, the V gene TRBV6-5; D gene uncertain. Germline CDR1 reads MNHEY; CDR2 reads SVGAGI. V shed 4 bases and J shed 2 bases, with 12 bases lying between them. The CDR3 contains 15 residues. CDR3 in DNA: TGTGCCAGCAGTTCCGCGAGAGGTGGCAATCAGCCCCAGCATTTT. This translates into CASSSARGGNQPQHF.

V and J are TRBV7-2 and TRBJ1-1; a weak D match, TRBD1 (5 bases). V lost 3 bases and J lost 6, with 11 bases in between. From germline, CDR1 is SGHTA and CDR2 FQGNSA. This CDR3 is built from 13 residues. CDR3 sequence (DNA): TGTGCCAGCAGCTTCATGGGGGGGGCTGAAGCTTTCTTT. This sequence encodes CASSFMGGAEAFF.

This clone was detected only a few times. The chain combines TRBV6-2 or TRBV6-3 with TRBJ1-6; 8 bases are shared with TRBD1. The J segment lost 3 bases and the V segment lost 3 bases, leaving 19 bases of the junction unmatched. Germline CDR1 is MNHEY and CDR2 is SVGEGT. The CDR3 sequence is 21 residues long. CDR3: CASSYGRQGAITTRYNSPLHF. The CDR3 nucleotides are TGTGCCAGCAGTTATGGTCGTCAGGGGGCGATCACAACCCGCTATAATTCACCCCTCCACTTT.

This clone was detected only a few times. The genes are TRBV5-5 and TRBJ2-7; D perhaps matches TRBD1 (6 bases). The CDR3 spans 14 residues. In germline, CDR1 is SGHKS, CDR2 YYEKEE (reference sequence). Trimming shortened V by 4 bases and J by 3 bases, and 14 bases separated the two germline ends. CDR3 DNA: TGTGCCAGCAGCCTTGGGACATCTCGCTACGAGCAGTACTTC. It specifies CASSLGTSRYEQYF.

The V gene is TRBV4-3, the J gene TRBJ1-4; possible D gene TRBD1, 6 bases. The CDR3 totals 16 residues. Germline assignment: CDR1 LGHNA and CDR2 YSLEER. The ends were cut back, 0 bases at V and 5 bases at J, with 13 bases in the middle. Written as DNA, the CDR3 is TGCGCCAGCAGCCAAGATCTTAACAGGGCAAATGAAAAACTGTTTTTT. Protein product: CASSQDLNRANEKLFF.

V gene TRBV4-2 combines with J gene TRBJ1-6; D is undetermined. The ends were cut back, 0 bases at V and 8 bases at J, with 8 bases in the middle. The CDR3 has 14 residues. Germline V CDR1 and CDR2: LGHNA, YNFKEQ. This CDR3 is CASSQDLGDSPLHF. The CDR3 region has the DNA TGTGCCAGCAGCCAAGATCTCGGGGATTCACCCCTCCACTTT.

The rearrangement uses TRBV10-3 and TRBJ1-5, with 9 bases lining up with TRBD1. Losses at the gene ends were 7 bases for V and 0 bases for J; bases not matched to a gene: 10. Per germline, CDR1 ENHRY and CDR2 SYGVKD. The CDR3 is 17 residues long. The CDR3 DNA reads TGTGCCATCACCGGGACAGGGCTCAGACATAGCAATCAGCCCCAGCATTTT. Translated, it gives CAITGTGLRHSNQPQHF.

The V call is TRBV6-2 or TRBV6-3, the J call TRBJ2-3; possibly TRBD1 for D (6 bases). Trimming pared 2 bases from V and 1 base from J, leaving 16 bases between. Germline V gives CDR1 MNHEY, CDR2 SVGEGT. This CDR3 has 17 amino acids. The CDR3 nucleotides are TGTGCCAGCAGTTACCGAGGGACAACCTTCGGCACAGATACGCAGTATTTT. Its translation is CASSYRGTTFGTDTQYF.

The chain's CDR3 is CASSLSGQVRSGNTIYF. CDR3 nucleotides: TGTGCCAGCAGCCTTTCTGGACAGGTCCGCTCTGGAAACACCATATATTTT. The V and J genes are TRBV5-4 and TRBJ1-3; TRBD1 matches 7 bases. V was clipped by 4 bases and J by 0 bases; unmatched bases: 10. The V gene's germline CDR1 is SGHNT and CDR2 YYREEE (reference sequence). The CDR3 loop spans 17 amino acids. Full variable domain (remainder filled in from reference TRBV5-4 and TRBJ1-3): ETGVTQSPTHLIKTRGQQVTLRCSSQSGHNTVSWYQQALGQGPQFIFQYYREEENGRGNFPPRFSGLQFPNYSSELNVNALELDDSALYLCASSLSGQVRSGNTIYFGEGSWLTVV.

V is TRBV6-1 and J is TRBJ1-2; tentatively, D is TRBD1 (5 bases). Germline CDR1 is MNHNS and CDR2 is SASEGT. The CDR3 has 14 amino acids. Trimming took off 1 base at V and 8 bases at J, with 14 bases between the two ends. The CDR3 reads CASSEDDGGLGYTF. The CDR3 nucleotides are TGTGCCAGCAGTGAAGACGACGGGGGGTTAGGCTACACCTTC.

This rearrangement joins TRBV7-7 to TRBJ2-2, with a possible D match to TRBD1 (5 bases). V lost 3 bases and J lost 2, with 10 bases in between. CDR3 size: 15 residues. CDR1 SSHAT and CDR2 FNYEAQ come from the germline V gene (reference sequence). This chain's CDR3 is CASSLDTANTGELFF. CDR3 DNA sequence: TGTGCCAGCAGCTTGGACACCGCAAACACCGGGGAGCTGTTTTTT.

The chain employs TRBV7-2 and TRBJ2-2, with D unclear. Germline V gene lookup returns CDR1 SGHTA and CDR2 FQGNSA. The CDR3 totals 14 residues. Trimming stripped 2 bases from V and 2 bases from J, with 6 bases between. CDR3 sequence: CASSLLLNTGELFF. The CDR3 DNA is TGTGCCAGCAGCTTATTACTAAACACCGGGGAGCTGTTTTTT.

This clone has a handful of counts. The chain joins TRBV3-1 (or the pseudogene TRBV3-2) to TRBJ2-5; unclear D gene. Trimming removed 5 bases at V and 5 bases at J, with 6 bases between. The germline gives CDR1 LGHDT, CDR2 YNNKEL (reference sequence). The CDR3 length is 11 residues. In nucleotides, the CDR3 is TGTGCCAGCAGCTCACTGGAGACCCAGTACTTC. It yields the protein CASSSLETQYF.

A few counts support this clone. The V and J genes are TRBV30 and TRBJ1-5; D gene unclear. CDR3 length: 15 residues. Trimming shortened V by 2 bases and J by 2 bases, and 13 bases separated the two germline ends. Looked up from germline, CDR1 is GTSNPN and CDR2 is SVGIG (reference sequence). The CDR3 spells CAWSTTAAGNQPQHF. The CDR3, as DNA: TGTGCCTGGAGTACGACCGCGGCGGGCAATCAGCCCCAGCATTTT.